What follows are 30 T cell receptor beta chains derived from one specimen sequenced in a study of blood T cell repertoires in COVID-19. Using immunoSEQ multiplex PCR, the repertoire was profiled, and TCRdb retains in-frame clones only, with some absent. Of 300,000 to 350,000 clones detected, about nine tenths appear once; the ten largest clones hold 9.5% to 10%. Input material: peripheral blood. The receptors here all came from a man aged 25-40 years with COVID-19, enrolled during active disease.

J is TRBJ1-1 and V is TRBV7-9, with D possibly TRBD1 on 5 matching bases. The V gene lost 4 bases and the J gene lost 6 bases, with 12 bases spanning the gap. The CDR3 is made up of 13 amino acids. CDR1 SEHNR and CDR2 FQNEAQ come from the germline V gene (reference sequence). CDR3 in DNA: TGTGCCAGCAGCTACCACGACAGCTCTGAAGCTTTCTTT. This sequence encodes CASSYHDSSEAFF.

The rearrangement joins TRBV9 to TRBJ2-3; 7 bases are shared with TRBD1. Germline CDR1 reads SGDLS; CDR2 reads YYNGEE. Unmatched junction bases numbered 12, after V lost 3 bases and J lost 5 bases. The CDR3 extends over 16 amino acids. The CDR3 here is CASSAKTGAMGDTQYF. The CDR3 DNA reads TGTGCCAGCAGCGCCAAAACAGGGGCGATGGGAGATACGCAGTATTTT.

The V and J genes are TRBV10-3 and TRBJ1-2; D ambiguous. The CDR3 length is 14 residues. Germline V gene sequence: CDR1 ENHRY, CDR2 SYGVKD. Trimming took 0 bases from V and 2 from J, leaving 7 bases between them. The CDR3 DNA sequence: TGTGCCATCAGTGAGTCGCCTCTAAACTATGGCTACACCTTC. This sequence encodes CAISESPLNYGYTF.

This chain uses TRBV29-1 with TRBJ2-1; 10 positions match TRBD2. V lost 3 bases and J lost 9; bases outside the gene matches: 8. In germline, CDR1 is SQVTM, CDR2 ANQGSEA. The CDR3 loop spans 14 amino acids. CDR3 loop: CSVDAAGGRGEQFF. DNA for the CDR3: TGCAGCGTTGACGCAGCGGGAGGGCGCGGTGAGCAGTTCTTC.

Here the CDR3 DNA reads TGTGCCAGCAGCTTGGACAGGACAAATTCACCCCTCCACTTT. Amino acid sequence: CASSLDRTNSPLHF. The chain joins TRBV5-4 to TRBJ1-6; maybe TRBD1 (5 bases). V lost 0 bases to trimming and J lost 7 bases, with 8 bases between them. Germline V gene sequence: CDR1 SGHNT, CDR2 YYREEE (reference sequence). The CDR3 totals 14 residues.

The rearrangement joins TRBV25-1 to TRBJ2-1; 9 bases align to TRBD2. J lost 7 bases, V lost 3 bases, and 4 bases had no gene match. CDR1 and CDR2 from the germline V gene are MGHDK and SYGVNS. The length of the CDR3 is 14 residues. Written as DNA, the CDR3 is TGTGCCAGCAGTGAGTGGGGACTAGCAAATGAGCAGTTCTTC. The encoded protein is CASSEWGLANEQFF. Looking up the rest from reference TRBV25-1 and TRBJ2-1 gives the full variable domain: EADIYQTPRYLVIGTGKKITLECSQTMGHDKMYWYQQDPGMELHLIHYSYGVNSTEKGDLSSESTVSRIRTEHFPLTLESARPSHTSQYLCASSEWGLANEQFFGPGTRLTVL.

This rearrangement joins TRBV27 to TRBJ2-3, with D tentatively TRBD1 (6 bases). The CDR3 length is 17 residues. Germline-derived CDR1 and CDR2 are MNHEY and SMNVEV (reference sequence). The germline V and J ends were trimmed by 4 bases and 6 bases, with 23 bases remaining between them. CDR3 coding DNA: TGTGCCAGCAGTTCGCTAACCGGGACATCGGCAAGGGATACGCAGTATTTT. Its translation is CASSSLTGTSARDTQYF.

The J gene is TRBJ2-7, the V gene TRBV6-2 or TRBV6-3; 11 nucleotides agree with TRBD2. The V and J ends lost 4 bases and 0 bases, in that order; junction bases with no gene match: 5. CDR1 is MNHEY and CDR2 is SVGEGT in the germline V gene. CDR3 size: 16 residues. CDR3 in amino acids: CASSFPGTSGSYEQYF. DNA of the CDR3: TGTGCCAGCAGTTTCCCCGGGACTAGCGGCTCCTACGAGCAGTACTTC.

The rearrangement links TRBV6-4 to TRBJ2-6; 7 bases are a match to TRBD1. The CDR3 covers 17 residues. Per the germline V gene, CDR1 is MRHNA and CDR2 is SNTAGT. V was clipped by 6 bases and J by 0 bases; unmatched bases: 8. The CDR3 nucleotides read TGTGCCAGCAGCGAATTGGGACAGAGCTCTGGGGCCAACGTCCTGACTTTC. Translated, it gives CASSELGQSSGANVLTF.

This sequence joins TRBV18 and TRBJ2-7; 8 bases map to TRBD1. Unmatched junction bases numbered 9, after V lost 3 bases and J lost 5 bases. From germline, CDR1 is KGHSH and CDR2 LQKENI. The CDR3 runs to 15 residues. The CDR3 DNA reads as TGTGCCAGCTCACCCACGACAGGGGTAGGACACGAGCAGTACTTC. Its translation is CASSPTTGVGHEQYF.

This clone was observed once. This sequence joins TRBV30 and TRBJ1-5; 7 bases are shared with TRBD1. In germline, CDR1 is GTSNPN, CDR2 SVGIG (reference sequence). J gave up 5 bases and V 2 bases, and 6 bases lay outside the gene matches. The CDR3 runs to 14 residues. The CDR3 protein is CAWSLHRGYQPQHF. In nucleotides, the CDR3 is TGTGCCTGGAGTCTACACAGGGGATATCAGCCCCAGCATTTT.

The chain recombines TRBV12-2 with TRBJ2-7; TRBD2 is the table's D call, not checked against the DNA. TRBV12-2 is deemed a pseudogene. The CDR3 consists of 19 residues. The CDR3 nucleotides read TGTGCAAGTCGCCCAGCCCCCCGTCCGAGGGCGGGGGGGCCTTACGAGCAGTACTTC. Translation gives CASRPAPRPRAGGPYEQYF.

The CDR3 coding sequence is TGTGCCACCAGCGTGCTTGCGGAACTGTTTTTT. Translated, it gives CATSVLAELFF. The V call is TRBV15, the J call TRBJ1-4; no clear D gene. This CDR3 has 11 residues. The ends were cut back, 5 bases at V and 12 bases at J, with 10 bases in the middle. Per germline, CDR1 LNHNV and CDR2 YYDKDF (reference sequence). Full variable domain (outside the CDR3, taken from reference TRBV15 and TRBJ1-4): DAMVIQNPRYQVTQFGKPVTLSCSQTLNHNVMYWYQQKSSQAPKLLFHYYDKDFNNEADTPDNFQSRRPNTSFCFLDIRSPGLGDTAMYLCATSVLAELFFGSGTQLSVL.

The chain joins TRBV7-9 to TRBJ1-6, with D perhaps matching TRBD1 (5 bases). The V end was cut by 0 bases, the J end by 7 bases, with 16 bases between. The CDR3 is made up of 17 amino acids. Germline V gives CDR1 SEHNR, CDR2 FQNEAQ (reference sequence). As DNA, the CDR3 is TGTGCCAGCAGCTTAGCGCGGGGGACCCTCCGAAATTCACCCCTCCACTTT. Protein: CASSLARGTLRNSPLHF.

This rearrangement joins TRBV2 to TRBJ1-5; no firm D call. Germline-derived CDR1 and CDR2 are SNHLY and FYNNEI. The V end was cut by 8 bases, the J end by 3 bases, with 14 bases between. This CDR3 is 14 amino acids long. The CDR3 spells CASLEVGVNQPQHF. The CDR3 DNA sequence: TGTGCCAGCCTCGAGGTAGGAGTCAATCAGCCCCAGCATTTT.

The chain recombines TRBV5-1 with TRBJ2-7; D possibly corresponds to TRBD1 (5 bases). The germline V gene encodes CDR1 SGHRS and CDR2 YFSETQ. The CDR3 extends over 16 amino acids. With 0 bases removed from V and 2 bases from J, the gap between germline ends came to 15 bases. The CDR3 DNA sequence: TGCGCCAGCAGCTTGGATGGACATAGGAGCACCTACGAGCAGTACTTC. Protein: CASSLDGHRSTYEQYF.

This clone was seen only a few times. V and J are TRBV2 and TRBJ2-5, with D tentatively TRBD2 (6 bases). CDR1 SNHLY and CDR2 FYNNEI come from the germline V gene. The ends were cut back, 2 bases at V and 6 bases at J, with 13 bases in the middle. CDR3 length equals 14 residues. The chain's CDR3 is CASSETFGGKTQYF. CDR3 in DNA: TGTGCCAGCAGTGAAACATTCGGGGGTAAGACCCAGTACTTC.

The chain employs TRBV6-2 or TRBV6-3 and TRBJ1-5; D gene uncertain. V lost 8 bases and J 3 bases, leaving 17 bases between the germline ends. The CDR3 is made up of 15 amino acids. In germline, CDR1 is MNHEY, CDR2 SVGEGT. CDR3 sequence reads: CASCLRGKDNQPQHF. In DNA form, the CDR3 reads TGTGCCAGCTGCCTGCGGGGAAAGGACAATCAGCCCCAGCATTTT.

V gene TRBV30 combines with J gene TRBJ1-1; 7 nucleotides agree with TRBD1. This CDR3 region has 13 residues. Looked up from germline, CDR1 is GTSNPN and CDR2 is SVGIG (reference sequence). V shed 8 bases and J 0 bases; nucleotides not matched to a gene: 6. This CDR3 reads CARTTGLNTEAFF. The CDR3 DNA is TGTGCCCGCACGACAGGGTTGAACACTGAAGCTTTCTTT.

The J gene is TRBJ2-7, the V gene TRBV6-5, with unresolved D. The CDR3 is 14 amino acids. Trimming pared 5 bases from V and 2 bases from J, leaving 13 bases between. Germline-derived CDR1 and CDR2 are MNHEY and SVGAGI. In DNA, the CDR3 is TGTGCCAGCAGTCCTTCTCCTCGGGCCTACGAGCAGTACTTC. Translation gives CASSPSPRAYEQYF.

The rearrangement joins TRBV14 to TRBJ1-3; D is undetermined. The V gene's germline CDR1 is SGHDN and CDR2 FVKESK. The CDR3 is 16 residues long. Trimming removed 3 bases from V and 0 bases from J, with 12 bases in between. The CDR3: CASSHIEGFSGNTIYF. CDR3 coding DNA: TGTGCCAGCAGCCACATTGAGGGTTTCTCTGGAAACACCATATATTTT.

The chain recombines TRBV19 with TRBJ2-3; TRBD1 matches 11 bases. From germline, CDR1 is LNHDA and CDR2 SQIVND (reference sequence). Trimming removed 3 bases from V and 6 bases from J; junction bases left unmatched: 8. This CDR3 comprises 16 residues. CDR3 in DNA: TGTGCCAGTAGTATGGACCCGGGACAGGGGGTGGATACGCAGTATTTT. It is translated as CASSMDPGQGVDTQYF.

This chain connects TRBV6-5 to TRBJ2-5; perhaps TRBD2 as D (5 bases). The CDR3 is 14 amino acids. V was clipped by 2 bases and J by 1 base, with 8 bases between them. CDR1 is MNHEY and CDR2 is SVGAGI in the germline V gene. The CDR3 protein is CASSYEGIQETQYF. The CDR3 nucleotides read TGTGCCAGCAGTTACGAGGGCATCCAAGAGACCCAGTACTTC.

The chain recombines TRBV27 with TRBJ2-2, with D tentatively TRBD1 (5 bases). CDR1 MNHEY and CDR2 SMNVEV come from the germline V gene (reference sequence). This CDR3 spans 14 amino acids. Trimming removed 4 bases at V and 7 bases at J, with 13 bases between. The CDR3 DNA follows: TGTGCCAGCAGTTCACGGACATGGGGCGGGGAGCTGTTTTTT. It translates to CASSSRTWGGELFF.

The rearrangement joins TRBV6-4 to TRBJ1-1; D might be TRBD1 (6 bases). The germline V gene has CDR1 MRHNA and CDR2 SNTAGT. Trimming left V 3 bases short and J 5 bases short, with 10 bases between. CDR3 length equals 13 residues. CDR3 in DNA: TGTGCCAGCAGTGATCAGACAGGTACTGAAGCTTTCTTT. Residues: CASSDQTGTEAFF.

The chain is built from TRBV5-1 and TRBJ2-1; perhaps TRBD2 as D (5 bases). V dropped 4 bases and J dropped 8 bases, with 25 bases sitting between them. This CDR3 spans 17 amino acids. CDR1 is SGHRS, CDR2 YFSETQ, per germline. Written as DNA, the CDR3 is TGCGCCAGCAGCCACGGACTGTGGCCTATTACTAAGCATGAGCAGTTCTTC. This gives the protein CASSHGLWPITKHEQFF.

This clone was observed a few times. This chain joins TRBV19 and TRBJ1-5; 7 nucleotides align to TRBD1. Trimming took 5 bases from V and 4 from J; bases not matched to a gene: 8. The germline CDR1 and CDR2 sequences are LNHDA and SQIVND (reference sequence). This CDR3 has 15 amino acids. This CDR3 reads CASSERDSPNQPQHF. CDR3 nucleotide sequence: TGTGCCAGTAGTGAAAGGGACAGTCCTAATCAGCCCCAGCATTTT.

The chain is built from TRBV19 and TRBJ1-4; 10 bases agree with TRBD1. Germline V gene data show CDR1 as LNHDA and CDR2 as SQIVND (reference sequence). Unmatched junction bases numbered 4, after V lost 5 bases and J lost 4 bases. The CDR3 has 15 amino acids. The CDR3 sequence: CASSFWTGGNEKLFF. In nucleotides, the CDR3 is TGTGCCAGTAGTTTCTGGACAGGGGGTAATGAAAAACTGTTTTTT.

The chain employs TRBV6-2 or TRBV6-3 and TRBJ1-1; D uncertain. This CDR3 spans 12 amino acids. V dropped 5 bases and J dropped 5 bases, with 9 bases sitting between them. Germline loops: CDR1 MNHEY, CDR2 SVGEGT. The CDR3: CASSDRLTEAFF. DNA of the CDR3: TGTGCCAGCAGTGACCGACTGACTGAAGCTTTCTTT.

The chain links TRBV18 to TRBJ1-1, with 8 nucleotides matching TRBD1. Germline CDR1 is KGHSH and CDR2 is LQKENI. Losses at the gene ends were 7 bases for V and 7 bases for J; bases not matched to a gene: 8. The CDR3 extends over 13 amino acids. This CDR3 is CASFLDRADEAFF. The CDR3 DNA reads TGTGCCAGCTTTCTGGACAGGGCTGATGAAGCTTTCTTT.